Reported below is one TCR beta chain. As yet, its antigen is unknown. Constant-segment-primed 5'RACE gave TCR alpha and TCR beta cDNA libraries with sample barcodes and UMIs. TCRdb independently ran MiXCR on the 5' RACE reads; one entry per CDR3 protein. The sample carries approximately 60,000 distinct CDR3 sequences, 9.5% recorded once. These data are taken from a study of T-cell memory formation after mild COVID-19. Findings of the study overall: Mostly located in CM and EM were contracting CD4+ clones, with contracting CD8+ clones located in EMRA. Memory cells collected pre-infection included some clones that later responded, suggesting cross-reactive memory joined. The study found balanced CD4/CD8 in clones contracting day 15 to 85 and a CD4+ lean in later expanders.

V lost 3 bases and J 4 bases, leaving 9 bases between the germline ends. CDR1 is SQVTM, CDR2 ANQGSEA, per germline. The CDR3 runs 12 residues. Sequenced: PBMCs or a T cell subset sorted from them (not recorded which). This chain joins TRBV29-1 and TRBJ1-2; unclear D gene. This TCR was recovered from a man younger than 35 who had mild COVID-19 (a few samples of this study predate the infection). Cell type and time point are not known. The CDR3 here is CSVDSQLYGYTF. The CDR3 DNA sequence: TGCAGCGTTGATTCACAGCTCTATGGCTACACCTTC. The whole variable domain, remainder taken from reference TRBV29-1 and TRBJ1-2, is SAVISQKPSRDICQRGTSLTIQCQVDSQVTMMFWYRQQPGQSLTLIATANQGSEATYESGFVIDKFPISRPNLTFSTLTVSNMSPEDSSIYLCSVDSQLYGYTFGSGTRLTVV.